These 31 T cell receptor beta chains came from one sample sequenced in a study of T cell responses to AZD1222 COVID-19 vaccine. Sequenced by immunoSEQ multiplex PCR; TCRdb stores in-frame clones only, minus some. The table has some 90,000 clones, 70% to 90% seen once. Source: peripheral blood, taken on day 0 of AZD1222 vaccination. Source of these receptors: an adult in good health.

The V gene is TRBV19, the J gene TRBJ1-1; D is possibly TRBD1 (5 bases). The CDR3 spans 21 residues. Deletions cut 3 bases from V and 1 base from J, with 30 bases between. Germline lookup yields CDR1 LNHDA and CDR2 SQIVND (reference sequence). The CDR3 spells CASSMGRVGDSQSRGNTEAFF. CDR3 nucleotide sequence: TGTGCCAGTAGTATGGGACGGGTGGGGGACTCTCAGTCAAGAGGGAACACTGAAGCTTTCTTT.

The gene calls are TRBV10-3 and TRBJ2-5; D is uncertain. Trimming removed 5 bases at V and 3 bases at J, with 4 bases between. Germline V lookup: CDR1 ENHRY, CDR2 SYGVKD. The CDR3 is 11 residues long. The CDR3 here is CAISTEETQYF. CDR3 in DNA: TGTGCCATCAGTACAGAAGAGACCCAGTACTTC.

The V and J genes are TRBV6-5 and TRBJ1-6; no definite D call. The germline V gene encodes CDR1 MNHEY and CDR2 SVGAGI. Trimming removed 7 bases from V and 14 bases from J, with 12 bases in between. The CDR3 has 11 amino acids. CDR3 in amino acids: CASTRDLSLHF. CDR3 DNA sequence: TGTGCCAGCACCCGAGACTTGTCCCTCCACTTT.

The genes are TRBV3-1 (or the pseudogene TRBV3-2) and TRBJ1-1, with 8 nucleotides matching TRBD1. The CDR3 totals 17 residues. CDR1 is LGHDT and CDR2 is YNNKEL in the germline V gene (reference sequence). V was pared by 1 base and J by 1 base, with 8 bases of the junction left unmatched. CDR3 region: CASSQGTGKLGNTEAFF. CDR3 coding DNA: TGTGCCAGCAGCCAAGGGACAGGGAAGTTGGGGAACACTGAAGCTTTCTTT.

This clone was detected only once. The chain employs TRBV7-9 and TRBJ1-5; no clear D. The germline V and J ends were trimmed by 1 base and 3 bases, with 16 bases remaining between them. This CDR3 comprises 17 residues. Germline-derived CDR1 and CDR2 are SEHNR and FQNEAQ (reference sequence). The CDR3 DNA is TGTGCCAGCAGCTTAGTGGGAAGTCCTGGATTCAATCAGCCCCAGCATTTT. Its protein is CASSLVGSPGFNQPQHF.

This chain's CDR3 is CASSPQGLGSYEQYF. In DNA, the CDR3 is TGTGCCAGCTCACCACAGGGGCTTGGTTCCTACGAGCAGTACTTC. This rearrangement joins TRBV18 to TRBJ2-7; weak D call: TRBD1 (5 bases). Germline CDR1 and CDR2: KGHSH and LQKENI. The CDR3 is made up of 15 amino acids. Trimming shortened V by 1 base and J by 1 base, and 11 bases separated the two germline ends.

The V gene is TRBV5-4, the J gene TRBJ1-6; no clear D. CDR1 is SGHNT, CDR2 YYREEE, per germline (reference sequence). Trimming shortened V by 0 bases and J by 10 bases, and 5 bases separated the two germline ends. The CDR3 length is 12 residues. The chain's CDR3 is CASSLEVSPLHF. CDR3 DNA: TGTGCCAGCAGCTTGGAAGTCTCACCCCTCCACTTT.

The genes are TRBV19 and TRBJ2-7; tentative D call: TRBD2 (6 bases). The CDR3 has 15 residues. Germline V gene data show CDR1 as LNHDA and CDR2 as SQIVND (reference sequence). The V and J ends lost 3 bases and 1 base respectively, with 13 bases between them. In nucleotides, the CDR3 is TGTGCCAGTAGTATGAATGCGGGACCTTCCTACGAGCAGTACTTC. Its translation: CASSMNAGPSYEQYF.

The chain links TRBV5-1 to TRBJ1-1; D gene ambiguous. The CDR3 totals 14 residues. The germline CDR1 and CDR2 sequences are SGHRS and YFSETQ. V was trimmed by 2 bases and J by 3 bases, leaving 11 bases between them. The CDR3 spells CASSLGTGDTEAFF. In nucleotides, the CDR3 is TGCGCCAGCAGCTTAGGTACGGGCGACACTGAAGCTTTCTTT.

The chain uses TRBV5-1 and TRBJ2-5, with D unclear. The V end lost 2 bases, the J end lost 1 base, and 9 bases lay between the germline ends. Germline CDR1 is SGHRS and CDR2 is YFSETQ. This CDR3 has 14 residues. CDR3 in DNA: TGCGCCAGCAGCTTACAGAGTCCCCAAGAGACCCAGTACTTC. Translating it yields CASSLQSPQETQYF.

This clone was counted once. This chain links TRBV18 with TRBJ1-1; 7 nucleotides align to TRBD1. This CDR3 has 14 residues. Germline trimming cut 3 bases from V and 6 bases from J; bases unmatched to any gene: 7. In germline, CDR1 is KGHSH, CDR2 LQKENI. CDR3 nucleotides: TGTGCCAGCTCACCGGGGACAGTGGCGGCTGAAGCTTTCTTT. Protein sequence: CASSPGTVAAEAFF.

The rearrangement links TRBV19 to TRBJ1-1; tentatively, D is TRBD1 (5 bases). The CDR3 covers 13 residues. The V end lost 7 bases, the J end lost 6 bases, and 15 bases lay between the germline ends. Per the germline V gene, CDR1 is LNHDA and CDR2 is SQIVND (reference sequence). CDR3 region: CASTLGTYAEAFF. The DNA for the CDR3 is TGTGCCAGTACCCTCGGGACTTACGCTGAAGCTTTCTTT.

This chain connects TRBV9 to TRBJ1-6, with D uncertain. Trimming pared 6 bases from V and 4 bases from J, leaving 23 bases between. Germline CDR1 is SGDLS and CDR2 is YYNGEE. CDR3 length: 18 residues. CDR3 sequence reads: CASNPRVVSLRYNSPLHF. The CDR3 region has the DNA TGTGCCAGCAATCCTAGGGTGGTCAGCCTCAGATATAATTCACCCCTCCACTTT. Full variable domain (rest looked up from reference TRBV9 and TRBJ1-6): DSGVTQTPKHLITATGQRVTLRCSPRSGDLSVYWYQQSLDQGLQFLIQYYNGEERAKGNILERFSAQQFPDLHSELNLSSLELGDSALYFCASNPRVVSLRYNSPLHFGNGTRLTVT.

The V gene is TRBV7-8, the J gene TRBJ2-3; no clear D gene. The germline V gene has CDR1 SGHVS and CDR2 FQNEAQ. CDR3 size: 13 residues. Trimming shortened V by 5 bases and J by 6 bases, and 12 bases separated the two germline ends. CDR3 DNA sequence: TGTGCCAGCAGCCCACCGGTTTCTGATACGCAGTATTTT. Translating it yields CASSPPVSDTQYF.

This clone was counted between two and nine times. The gene calls are TRBV9 and TRBJ2-7; the match to TRBD2 covers 7 bases. Germline loops: CDR1 SGDLS, CDR2 YYNGEE. The CDR3 has 15 amino acids. V lost 1 base and J lost 4; bases outside the gene matches: 8. The CDR3 DNA reads as TGTGCCAGCAGCGTATCCCCCGGTAGCGGGTACGAGCAGTACTTC. It codes for CASSVSPGSGYEQYF.

The chain is built from TRBV11-2 and TRBJ2-7, with a tentative D call TRBD2 (5 bases). This CDR3 has 15 residues. From germline, CDR1 is SGHAT and CDR2 FQNNGV. V lost 5 bases and J lost 6, with 20 bases in between. The CDR3 loop is CASSPSRRGPSEQYF. The CDR3 bases are TGTGCCAGCAGCCCCTCGAGGCGCGGGCCTTCCGAGCAGTACTTC.

The chain carries TRBV2 and TRBJ1-5; D might be TRBD1 (5 bases). V gave up 7 bases and J gave up 0 bases, with 10 bases separating them. Germline CDR1 and CDR2: SNHLY and FYNNEI. The length of the CDR3 is 14 residues. The CDR3 region has the DNA TGTGCCAGCAATAGGGGCTATAGCAATCAGCCCCAGCATTTT. It yields the protein CASNRGYSNQPQHF.

The rearrangement uses TRBV18 and TRBJ1-2; D is undetermined. The ends were cut back, 1 base at V and 8 bases at J, with 14 bases in the middle. The CDR3 consists of 14 residues. Germline CDR1 reads KGHSH; CDR2 reads LQKENI. The CDR3 region has the DNA TGTGCCAGCTCACCACGGTTGGAGGGCGGCGGCTACACCTTC. Its protein product is CASSPRLEGGGYTF.

The chain links TRBV6-6 to TRBJ2-7; no definite D call. Germline assignment: CDR1 MNHNY and CDR2 SVGAGI (reference sequence). The length of the CDR3 is 13 residues. Trimming took 6 bases from V and 2 from J, leaving 11 bases between them. CDR3 nucleotide sequence: TGTGCCAGCAGCCAACCGGGCACCTACGAGCAGTACTTC. The encoded protein is CASSQPGTYEQYF.

The chain has TRBV9 and TRBJ2-7, with TRBD2 identical over 9 bases. CDR1 is SGDLS and CDR2 is YYNGEE in the germline V gene. This CDR3 comprises 15 residues. Unmatched junction bases numbered 5, after V lost 0 bases and J lost 4 bases. The CDR3 DNA is TGTGCCAGCAGCGTAGCGGGACTAGCAGATTACGAGCAGTACTTC. It encodes CASSVAGLADYEQYF.

J is TRBJ1-3 and V is TRBV19; D not resolved. V was clipped by 3 bases and J by 1 base, with 4 bases between them. The CDR3 is 13 residues long. CDR1 is LNHDA, CDR2 SQIVND, per germline (reference sequence). The CDR3 sequence is CASSMESGNTIYF. CDR3 DNA: TGTGCCAGTAGTATGGAGTCTGGAAACACCATATATTTT.

The chain couples TRBV18 to TRBJ1-1; unclear D gene. The CDR3 spans 14 residues. V lost 4 bases and J 7 bases, leaving 16 bases between the germline ends. Germline loops: CDR1 KGHSH, CDR2 LQKENI. Here the CDR3 reads CASSLSPKQLEAFF. CDR3 in DNA: TGTGCCAGCTCACTTTCACCGAAGCAGCTTGAAGCTTTCTTT.

This clone showed up just once. Other DNA sequences in this specimen translate into the identical CDR3. The chain recombines TRBV6-2 or TRBV6-3 with TRBJ1-1, with D uncertain. The CDR3 consists of 13 residues. The V and J ends lost 2 bases and 1 base respectively, with 5 bases between them. Germline assignment: CDR1 MNHEY and CDR2 SVGEGT. The CDR3 here is CASSYRGNTEAFF. In DNA form, the CDR3 reads TGTGCCAGCAGTTACCGGGGGAACACTGAAGCTTTCTTT.

This chain links TRBV2 with TRBJ1-5, with TRBD1 as a possible D gene (5 bases). The CDR3 has 17 amino acids. Trimming removed 7 bases at V and 0 bases at J, with 19 bases between. Germline V gives CDR1 SNHLY, CDR2 FYNNEI. For the CDR3, the DNA is TGTGCCAGCACGGAACATGGGGCGGGGGTTAGCAATCAGCCCCAGCATTTT. Translating gives CASTEHGAGVSNQPQHF.

CDR3 nucleotide sequence: TGCGCCAGCAGCTTGAATGCGGCTTCCTACAATGAGCAGTTCTTC. Protein: CASSLNAASYNEQFF. V gene TRBV5-1 combines with J gene TRBJ2-1; D is uncertain. The germline V and J ends were trimmed by 1 base and 1 base, with 9 bases remaining between them. Germline lookup yields CDR1 SGHRS and CDR2 YFSETQ. The CDR3 runs 15 residues.

V and J are TRBV4-1 and TRBJ1-4, with D perhaps matching TRBD1 (5 bases). CDR3 length equals 15 residues. Germline CDR1 reads MGHRA; CDR2 reads YSYEKL. Trimming took off 3 bases at V and 5 bases at J, with 13 bases between the two ends. The CDR3 sequence: CASSQTGTVNEKLFF. The CDR3, as DNA: TGCGCCAGCAGCCAGACCGGGACTGTAAATGAAAAACTGTTTTTT.

The CDR3 sequence: CASSTRTSGTHTGELFF. The CDR3 DNA reads TGTGCCAGTAGTACCCGGACTAGCGGGACTCACACCGGGGAGCTGTTTTTT. The chain links TRBV19 to TRBJ2-2, with 12 bases fitting TRBD2. Germline-derived CDR1 and CDR2 are LNHDA and SQIVND (reference sequence). V was pared by 4 bases and J by 3 bases, with 6 bases of the junction left unmatched. The CDR3 loop spans 17 amino acids.

The V and J genes are TRBV6-5 and TRBJ1-1; a weak D match, TRBD1 (5 bases). In germline, CDR1 is MNHEY, CDR2 SVGAGI. With 0 bases removed from V and 0 bases from J, the gap between germline ends came to 8 bases. CDR3 length: 15 amino acids. The CDR3 sequence is CASSYSGRLNTEAFF. DNA for the CDR3: TGTGCCAGCAGTTACTCGGGGCGATTGAACACTGAAGCTTTCTTT.

This chain joins TRBV4-2 and TRBJ2-7; no definite D call. The germline V gene has CDR1 LGHNA and CDR2 YNFKEQ. This CDR3 spans 15 amino acids. V gave up 1 base and J gave up 3 bases, with 13 bases separating them. The CDR3 bases are TGTGCCAGCAGCCAAGCCACGAACAATTACTACGAGCAGTACTTC. It is translated as CASSQATNNYYEQYF.

This chain uses TRBV30 with TRBJ1-3; the match to TRBD1 covers 9 bases. The ends lost 5 bases at V and 3 bases at J; junction bases unmatched: 8. CDR1 GTSNPN and CDR2 SVGIG come from the germline V gene (reference sequence). There are 15 residues in the CDR3. This chain's CDR3 is CAWASQGALGNTIYF. CDR3 sequence (DNA): TGTGCCTGGGCCTCACAGGGGGCGCTTGGAAACACCATATATTTT.

CDR3 residues: CASSRRETEAFF. The CDR3 bases are TGTGCCAGCTCAAGAAGGGAAACTGAAGCTTTCTTT. The V and J genes are TRBV18 and TRBJ1-1; D is uncertain. The germline V gene encodes CDR1 KGHSH and CDR2 LQKENI. The length of the CDR3 is 12 residues. V shed 5 bases and J shed 5 bases, with 9 bases lying between them.